A selection of T cell receptor beta chains follows, all from one sample in a study of cytomegalovirus exposure and HLA in healthy donors. The repertoire was sequenced with immunoSEQ multiplex PCR; TCRdb's copy has only in-frame clones and lacks some. The sample totals over 100,000 clones; its top ten clones hold more than 3.5%. Sequenced sample: PBMCs. The receptors shown here come from a man aged 25 to 45 in good health and CMV-seronegative. The CDR3 runs from the conserved cysteine through the conserved F or W. A D gene is named only where the DNA matches it firmly.

d_call,j_call,v_call,cdr3_nt,cdr3_aa
TRBD2,TRBJ2-1,TRBV7-9,TGTGCCAGCAGCTTAGCGGGGGGGACCAGGGAGCAGTTCTTC,CASSLAGGTREQFF
TRBD1,TRBJ2-1,TRBV15,TGTGCCACCAGCAGAGTTTTGGGACAGGGGAATGAGCAGTTCTTC,CATSRVLGQGNEQFF
-,TRBJ2-7,TRBV6-1,TGTGCCAGCAGTGAGGGGCTCTCCTACGAGCAGTACTTC,CASSEGLSYEQYF
TRBD1,TRBJ1-4,TRBV18,TGTGCCAGCTCACTCCGGGACAGGAATGAAAAACTGTTTTTT,CASSLRDRNEKLFF
-,TRBJ1-1,TRBV28,TGTGCCAGCAGTTTCAGGGGCCCGAAGAACACTGAAGCTTTCTTT,CASSFRGPKNTEAFF
TRBD1,TRBJ2-1,TRBV6-6,TGTGCCAGCAGTGATCCGGGACAGGGGAAAGATGAGCAGTTCTTC,CASSDPGQGKDEQFF
-,TRBJ1-2,TRBV18,TGTGCCAGCTCACCTGATGAGGGCTACACCTTC,CASSPDEGYTF
TRBD1,TRBJ1-1,TRBV9,TGTGCCAGCACCCCAAACAGGGGTCTCACTGAAGCTTTCTTT,CASTPNRGLTEAFF
-,TRBJ1-5,TRBV28,TGTGCCAGCACGTTGGGCAGTAGCAATCAGCCCCAGCATTTT,CASTLGSSNQPQHF
TRBD2,TRBJ2-1,TRBV5-1,TGCGCCAGCAACCGAATAGCGGGGGGATCGTCCAATGAGCAGTTCTTC,CASNRIAGGSSNEQFF
-,TRBJ2-7,TRBV7-9,TGTGCCAGCAGCGCCGTAAGCGCCAGGGTCAAGTTCTACGAGCAGTACTTC,CASSAVSARVKFYEQYF
-,TRBJ2-5,TRBV7-9,TGTGCCAGCAGCTTATACGGGTCCCAAGAGACCCAGTACTTC,CASSLYGSQETQYF
-,TRBJ2-3,TRBV5-1,TGCGCCAGCAGCTCGGGAGTGGACAGGAGCACAGATACGCAGTATTTT,CASSSGVDRSTDTQYF
-,TRBJ2-5,TRBV14,TGTGCCAGCAGCCAACCGACGGGGGGCCCCTTCCAAGAGACCCAGTACTTC,CASSQPTGGPFQETQYF
TRBD1,TRBJ1-3,TRBV2,TGTGCCAGCACCTTGGGACAGGGCAGCACTGGAAACACCATATATTTT,CASTLGQGSTGNTIYF
TRBD1,TRBJ2-1,TRBV11-2,TGTGCCAGCAGCTTCCGGAGGGACAGGCTTTACAATGAGCAGTTCTTC,CASSFRRDRLYNEQFF
-,TRBJ2-7,TRBV27,TGTGCCAGCAGTCTCCGGGACACCTCCTACGAGCAGTACTTC,CASSLRDTSYEQYF
-,TRBJ2-7,TRBV5-4,TGTGCCAGCAGCTCACGGACAGGGAGGGACGAGCAGTACTTC,CASSSRTGRDEQYF
-,TRBJ2-3,TRBV9,TGTGCCAGCAGCCCGGGGGAACCCACAGATACGCAGTATTTT,CASSPGEPTDTQYF
-,TRBJ2-2,TRBV19,TGTGCCAGTAATAGGGGCCAGGGTGGGACCGGGGAGCTGTTTTTT,CASNRGQGGTGELFF
TRBD2,TRBJ2-7,TRBV6-1,TGTGCCAGCAGTGAGGATAGCGGGGGGGCTCGGGACGAGCAGTACTTC,CASSEDSGGARDEQYF